The next 29 T cell receptor beta chains were all read from a single sample in a study of breast tumors, draining lymph nodes, adjacent tissues. TCRdb reanalysed the multiplex PCR reads using MiXCR and keeps one entry per CDR3 protein. Of fewer than 250,000 distinct CDR3 sequences listed, about 30% are singletons. The lymph nodes were axillary draining lymph nodes from breast cancer patients. The specimen was axillary lymph node tissue. The receptors were gathered from a female donor with breast cancer. Some clones in this sample may be carry-over from other donors' samples.

There are many counts of this clonotype. The chain carries TRBV20-1 and TRBJ1-6, with D possibly matching TRBD1 (5 bases). This CDR3 has 15 residues. In germline, CDR1 is DFQATT, CDR2 SNEGSKA (reference sequence). Trimming removed 3 bases at V and 5 bases at J, with 14 bases between. The CDR3 loop is CSARGPGRDNSPLHF. CDR3 bases: TGCAGTGCTAGGGGGCCGGGCAGAGATAATTCACCCCTCCACTTT.

V usage is TRBV20-1 and J usage is TRBJ1-2; the match to TRBD1 covers 9 bases. CDR1 is DFQATT and CDR2 is SNEGSKA in the germline V gene (reference sequence). The CDR3 contains 13 residues. CDR3 sequence (DNA): TGCAGCGCCCCGGACAGGGGCGGTTACGCCTACACCTTC. Protein product: CSAPDRGGYAYTF.

This chain connects TRBV29-1 to TRBJ2-3, with 14 bases fitting TRBD2. Trimming at V came to 8 bases and at J to 3 bases, leaving 10 bases not matched to a gene. The CDR3 runs to 16 residues. Germline V gene sequence: CDR1 SQVTM, CDR2 ANQGSEA. In DNA form, the CDR3 reads TGCAGCCAAACCCGACTAGCGGGAGGGGTAACAGATACGCAGTATTTT. Protein product: CSQTRLAGGVTDTQYF.

This clonotype appeared many times. This chain joins TRBV18 and TRBJ1-6, with D perhaps TRBD1 (5 bases). CDR1 KGHSH and CDR2 LQKENI come from the germline V gene. V was trimmed by 1 base and J by 8 bases, leaving 15 bases between them. There are 16 residues in the CDR3. The CDR3 DNA reads as TGTGCCAGCTCACCACTTGCGAGTAGGGGAGATTCACCCCTCCACTTT. Protein: CASSPLASRGDSPLHF.

At least ten counts were recorded for this clonotype. The CDR3 reads CASSRRFAGDYTQYF. The CDR3 nucleotides read TGTGCCAGCAGCCGGCGGTTTGCGGGAGACTATACGCAGTATTTT. The chain is built from TRBV6-5 and TRBJ2-3; 7 bases map to TRBD2. The CDR3 sequence is 15 residues long. V shed 6 bases, J shed 7 bases, and the junction held 13 bases outside the gene matches. Germline V gives CDR1 MNHEY, CDR2 SVGAGI.

This clonotype was seen at least ten times. The CDR3 DNA sequence: TGTGCCAGCAGACCGACAGGGTACAATCAGCCCCAGCATTTT. It specifies CASRPTGYNQPQHF. The chain employs TRBV6-1 and TRBJ1-5; 7 positions agree with TRBD1. With V trimmed by 6 bases and J by 3 bases, 5 bases remained unmatched. The CDR3 is 14 amino acids. Germline V CDR1 and CDR2: MNHNS, SASEGT.

At least ten counts were recorded for this clonotype. The CDR3 sequence: CASSVSLGGGAETQYF. CDR3 in DNA: TGTGCCAGCAGTGTTTCCCTAGGGGGCGGGGCAGAGACCCAGTACTTC. V and J are TRBV6-1 and TRBJ2-5; TRBD1 might be the D (7 bases). Per the germline V gene, CDR1 is MNHNS and CDR2 is SASEGT. The CDR3 spans 16 residues. The V gene lost 4 bases and the J gene lost 4 bases, with 19 bases spanning the gap.

About this clonotype itself: This CDR3 fails to terminate in the conserved phenylalanine or tryptophan, so it likely reflects a read error. The chain has TRBV5-6 and TRBJ2-1; D is uncertain. V was pared by 0 bases and J by 6 bases, with 7 bases between. Germline CDR1 reads SGHDT; CDR2 reads YYEEEE. The CDR3 runs to 13 residues. This CDR3 is CASSLGQTNEQFL. The CDR3 DNA reads as TGTGCCAGCAGCTTGGGGCAGACCAATGAGCAGTTCCTC.

This clonotype was counted many times. This chain joins TRBV20-1 and TRBJ2-7; 8 nucleotides line up with TRBD1. The length of the CDR3 is 14 residues. V gave up 2 bases and J gave up 2 bases; unmatched junction bases: 5. Germline values: CDR1 DFQATT, CDR2 SNEGSKA (reference sequence). The CDR3 sequence: CSARPGGPPYEQYF. CDR3 coding DNA: TGCAGTGCTAGACCAGGGGGCCCCCCCTACGAGCAGTACTTC.

The table lists this clonotype with many counts. This chain uses TRBV20-1 with TRBJ2-3, with D perhaps TRBD2 (5 bases). The CDR3 consists of 15 residues. V lost 3 bases and J 6 bases, leaving 19 bases between the germline ends. The germline gives CDR1 DFQATT, CDR2 SNEGSKA (reference sequence). The DNA of the CDR3 is TGCAGTGCTAGCGGATCTAGCCGAGCTGGGGATACGCAGTATTTT. Amino acid sequence: CSASGSSRAGDTQYF.

The genes are TRBV5-1 and TRBJ2-3; 9 nucleotides align to TRBD1. Germline V lookup: CDR1 SGHRS, CDR2 YFSETQ. V lost 0 bases, J lost 2 bases, and 7 bases stayed unmatched. The CDR3 spans 17 residues. The CDR3 DNA follows: TGCGCCAGCAGCTTGGGGGACAGGGTTCGATCCACAGATACGCAGTATTTT. It codes for CASSLGDRVRSTDTQYF.

This clonotype was counted many times. The rearrangement links TRBV20-1 to TRBJ1-3, with D tentatively TRBD1 (5 bases). The CDR3 spans 14 residues. Between the trimmed V and J ends, which lost 5 bases and 3 bases, there was a span of 14 bases. CDR1 DFQATT and CDR2 SNEGSKA come from the germline V gene (reference sequence). For the CDR3, the DNA is TGCAGTGCTCCCGAATGGGGGGATGGAAACACCATATATTTT. Translated: CSAPEWGDGNTIYF.

This clonotype was recorded many times. A read error may explain this, as a much larger clone is one base away. The V and J genes are TRBV5-1 and TRBJ2-7, with unresolved D. CDR3 size: 13 residues. Germline V gives CDR1 SGHRS, CDR2 YFSETQ. CDR3 in DNA: TGCGCCAGCAGCTTGGTTGCCTCCTACGACCAGTACTTC. The encoded protein is CASSLVASYDQYF.

The table lists this clonotype with many counts. CDR3: CASSLPYQETQYF. CDR3 bases: TGTGCCAGCAGTTTACCGTACCAAGAGACCCAGTACTTC. The rearrangement links TRBV12-3 or TRBV12-4 to TRBJ2-5; D not certain. With 2 bases removed from V and 0 bases from J, the gap between germline ends came to 4 bases. This CDR3 is built from 13 residues.

This clonotype showed up many times. The chain combines TRBV18 with TRBJ1-4; TRBD1 is a possible D gene (6 bases). Trimming stripped 0 bases from V and 12 bases from J, with 11 bases between. CDR1 is KGHSH, CDR2 LQKENI, per germline. This CDR3 comprises 13 residues. CDR3 bases: TGTGCCAGCTCACCACCGAATCAGGGGCAACTGTTTTTT. This codes for CASSPPNQGQLFF.

This clonotype has ten or more counts. The chain recombines TRBV7-3 with TRBJ2-6, with 7 bases matching TRBD1. Trimming cost V 5 bases and J 1 base; bases outside gene matches: 11. CDR1 SGHTA and CDR2 FQGTGA come from the germline V gene. The CDR3 totals 18 residues. CDR3 nucleotides: TGTGCCAGCAGCAAACGGGACAGTGGACGATCTGGGGCCAACGTCCTGACTTTC. It yields the protein CASSKRDSGRSGANVLTF.

This clonotype was seen ten or more times. CDR3 coding DNA: TGTGCCAGCAGCCAGGGACAGGGAAACACCATATATTTT. Amino acid sequence: CASSQGQGNTIYF. The chain has TRBV12-3 or TRBV12-4 and TRBJ1-3; TRBD1 matches 7 bases. V gave up 6 bases and J gave up 4 bases; unmatched junction bases: 3. The CDR3 spans 13 residues.

This clonotype was detected many times. J is TRBJ2-3 and V is TRBV12-3 or TRBV12-4; no reliable D call. V was shortened by 4 bases and J by 2 bases, with 19 bases between the two germline ends. CDR3 length: 17 residues. CDR3 region: CASSSRPSIRNTDTQYF. As DNA, the CDR3 is TGTGCCAGCAGTTCCCGGCCTTCTATAAGAAACACAGATACGCAGTATTTT.

This clonotype was counted ten times or more. The chain has TRBV6-1 and TRBJ2-3; D is undetermined. V gave up 10 bases and J gave up 2 bases, with 13 bases separating them. This CDR3 spans 13 amino acids. Germline CDR1 MNHNS, CDR2 SASEGT. The chain's CDR3 is CATRPSVTDTQYF. CDR3 in DNA: TGTGCCACCAGACCGTCAGTCACAGATACGCAGTATTTT.

The rearrangement links TRBV6-5 to TRBJ2-6; 11 bases line up with TRBD1. The CDR3 length is 19 residues. The junction had 8 bases not matched to a gene; V was cut back by 4 bases and J by 0 bases. Germline lookup yields CDR1 MNHEY and CDR2 SVGAGI. Here the CDR3 reads CASSFTWTGGDSGANVLTF. In nucleotides, the CDR3 is TGTGCCAGCAGTTTCACTTGGACAGGGGGCGACTCTGGGGCCAACGTCCTGACTTTC.

This clonotype was detected only a few times. The J gene is TRBJ1-1, the V gene TRBV5-1; TRBD1 might be the D (5 bases). Between the trimmed V and J ends, which lost 4 bases and 8 bases, there was a span of 18 bases. Germline lookup yields CDR1 SGHRS and CDR2 YFSETQ. This CDR3 is built from 14 residues. The CDR3 protein is CASSDWPGTIEAFF. CDR3 sequence (DNA): TGCGCCAGCAGCGATTGGCCGGGGACTATCGAAGCTTTCTTT. Drawing the rest from reference TRBV5-1 and TRBJ1-1, the complete variable domain is KAGVTQTPRYLIKTRGQQVTLSCSPISGHRSVSWYQQTPGQGLQFLFEYFSETQRNKGNFPGRFSGRQFSNSRSEMNVSTLELGDSALYLCASSDWPGTIEAFFGQGTRLTVV.

In the case of this clonotype: At one end, the junction sequence differs from germline, possibly due to a read error. V is TRBV20-1 and J is TRBJ2-5; 14 nucleotides align to TRBD2. Germline V gene lookup returns CDR1 DFQATT and CDR2 SNEGSKA (reference sequence). The CDR3 loop spans 15 amino acids. CDR3 bases: TGCAGTACTAGACTAGCGGGAGGGCCTGGAGAGACCCAGTACTTC. Translated: CSTRLAGGPGETQYF.

The rearrangement uses TRBV7-9 and TRBJ1-6; tentative D call: TRBD1 (5 bases). The germline CDR1 and CDR2 sequences are SEHNR and FQNEAQ (reference sequence). V dropped 10 bases and J dropped 8 bases, with 15 bases sitting between them. This CDR3 has 13 residues. The CDR3 sequence is CATVGTVYSPLHF. The CDR3 bases are TGTGCCACCGTTGGGACTGTTTATTCACCCCTCCACTTT.

In its sample, this clonotype was seen a few times. The CDR3 nucleotides are TGTGCCAGCAGCTTTTCTATAAGACCCCCGGAGCTGTTTTTT. This gives the protein CASSFSIRPPELFF. V is TRBV11-2 and J is TRBJ2-2; unclear D gene. V lost 3 bases and J lost 10, with 15 bases in between. Germline assignment: CDR1 SGHAT and CDR2 FQNNGV. The CDR3 consists of 14 residues.

V usage is TRBV7-6 and J usage is TRBJ2-7; D may be TRBD1 (6 bases). CDR3 length: 13 amino acids. CDR1 is SGHVS and CDR2 is FNYEAQ in the germline V gene. Trimming pared 2 bases from V and 6 bases from J, leaving 11 bases between. The CDR3 nucleotides read TGTGCCAGCAGCTTAAACAGGGCCTGCGAGCAGTACTTC. Encoded protein: CASSLNRACEQYF.

This clonotype showed up many times. The chain has TRBV5-8 and TRBJ2-7, with D tentatively TRBD2 (6 bases). Trimming removed 2 bases at V and 1 base at J, with 10 bases between. The CDR3 is 14 residues long. The germline V gene encodes CDR1 SGHTS and CDR2 YDEGEE. CDR3 nucleotides: TGTGCCAGCAGCTTCCTGGGGAGGTCCTACGAGCAGTACTTC. Protein: CASSFLGRSYEQYF.

Turning to this clonotype: A single base separates this from a much larger clone, so it may be a read error. The rearrangement links TRBV3-1 to TRBJ2-1; no clear D. Per the germline V gene, CDR1 is LGHDT and CDR2 is YNNKEL (reference sequence). The length of the CDR3 is 17 residues. Trimming removed 4 bases from V and 2 bases from J, with 18 bases in between. The CDR3 coding sequence is TGTGCCAGCAGCCTATCTACCCTACGACTCCCCTACAATGAGCAGTTCTTC. It specifies CASSLSTLRLPYNEQFF.

This sequence joins TRBV5-4 and TRBJ1-6, with D maybe TRBD1 (6 bases). This CDR3 spans 17 amino acids. CDR1 is SGHNT, CDR2 YYREEE, per germline (reference sequence). The V end lost 0 bases, the J end lost 1 base, and 11 bases lay between the germline ends. The CDR3 nucleotides read TGTGCCAGCAGCTTGGCAGGGGCACGGTCCTATAATTCACCCCTCCACTTT. Its translation: CASSLAGARSYNSPLHF.

This clonotype showed up many times. The chain combines TRBV20-1 with TRBJ2-6, with 10 bases identical to TRBD1. This CDR3 comprises 16 residues. V shed 6 bases, J shed 4 bases, and the junction held 9 bases outside the gene matches. CDR1 and CDR2 from the germline V gene are DFQATT and SNEGSKA (reference sequence). As DNA, the CDR3 is TGCAGTGCAAAAAGGACAGGGGGGACCGGGGCCAACGTCCTGACTTTC. Protein sequence: CSAKRTGGTGANVLTF.